Following are 26 T cell receptor beta chains from one sample sequenced in a study of blood T cell repertoires in COVID-19. TCRdb keeps only in-frame clones here, not all; method: immunoSEQ multiplex PCR. The sample lists 150,000 to 200,000 clones, 85% to 90% seen once, with approximately 10% in the top ten. Sequencing input: peripheral blood. Receptor source: a woman between 70 and 85 years old with COVID-19, enrolled during active disease.

This clone has a single count. The chain recombines TRBV6-1 with TRBJ2-2; 9 positions agree with TRBD2. In germline, CDR1 is MNHNS, CDR2 SASEGT. V trimming: 4 bases; J trimming: 3 bases; junction bases outside the gene matches: 12. The CDR3 extends over 18 amino acids. The CDR3 nucleotides read TGTGCCAGCAGTGTCCCCAGCCTCAGCGGGGGGTACACCGGGGAGCTGTTTTTT. Translated: CASSVPSLSGGYTGELFF.

The rearrangement uses TRBV7-8 and TRBJ2-3; 9 nucleotides agree with TRBD1. This CDR3 contains 14 residues. V shed 4 bases and J 5 bases; nucleotides not matched to a gene: 4. Per the germline V gene, CDR1 is SGHVS and CDR2 is FQNEAQ. The CDR3 is CASSSTGGIDTQYF. The CDR3, as DNA: TGTGCCAGCAGCTCCACAGGGGGCATAGATACGCAGTATTTT.

The CDR3, as DNA: TGTGCCAGCAGCGTAGGTCTAGCGGGGGGGCCGGGAGAGACCCAGTACTTC. This codes for CASSVGLAGGPGETQYF. The chain employs TRBV9 and TRBJ2-5, with 12 positions matching TRBD2. V shed 0 bases, J shed 4 bases, and the junction held 7 bases outside the gene matches. CDR1 SGDLS and CDR2 YYNGEE come from the germline V gene. CDR3 length equals 17 residues.

This chain's CDR3 is CASSQDGRTQYF. For the CDR3, the DNA is TGTGCCAGCAGCCAAGATGGGCGGACCCAGTACTTC. The chain is built from TRBV14 and TRBJ2-5, with D unclear. Trimming shortened V by 0 bases and J by 7 bases, and 6 bases separated the two germline ends. There are 12 residues in the CDR3. The germline gives CDR1 SGHDN, CDR2 FVKESK.

This clone turned up a few times. The V call is TRBV5-1, the J call TRBJ1-2; TRBD1 matches 7 bases. Trimming took 4 bases from V and 4 from J; bases not matched to a gene: 10. Germline assignment: CDR1 SGHRS and CDR2 YFSETQ. This CDR3 has 15 amino acids. The CDR3: CASSPHRGDSYGYTF. DNA for the CDR3: TGCGCCAGCAGCCCCCACAGGGGTGATAGCTATGGCTACACCTTC.

The chain uses TRBV5-4 and TRBJ1-3; D not certain. The germline V gene has CDR1 SGHNT and CDR2 YYREEE (reference sequence). CDR3 length: 17 residues. The ends were cut back, 0 bases at V and 0 bases at J, with 13 bases in the middle. This chain's CDR3 is CASSLGGGGFSGNTIYF. Here the CDR3 DNA reads TGTGCCAGCAGCTTGGGCGGTGGAGGATTCTCTGGAAACACCATATATTTT.

The chain combines TRBV28 with TRBJ1-1; D is perhaps TRBD1 (5 bases). Deletions cut 6 bases from V and 1 base from J, with 12 bases between. The CDR3 loop spans 14 amino acids. CDR1 MDHEN and CDR2 SYDVKM come from the germline V gene. CDR3 in amino acids: CASSYGGGNTEAFF. For the CDR3, the DNA is TGTGCCAGCAGCTACGGCGGGGGGAACACTGAAGCTTTCTTT.

The chain carries TRBV3-1 (or the pseudogene TRBV3-2) and TRBJ2-3; tentatively, D is TRBD2 (6 bases). The CDR3 is 14 amino acids. V was clipped by 1 base and J by 7 bases, with 12 bases between them. The germline V gene encodes CDR1 LGHDT and CDR2 YNNKEL (reference sequence). The DNA of the CDR3 is TGTGCCAGCAGCCAAGGTACCGGGGGTCATACGCAGTATTTT. Its translation is CASSQGTGGHTQYF.

The chain carries TRBV29-1 and TRBJ2-7; 9 positions match TRBD1. With V trimmed by 7 bases and J by 2 bases, 6 bases remained unmatched. From germline, CDR1 is SQVTM and CDR2 ANQGSEA. The CDR3 spans 13 residues. CDR3 bases: TGCAGCGCCTTAGGGACAGGGCCCTACGAGCAGTACTTC. This encodes CSALGTGPYEQYF.

The CDR3 nucleotides read TGTGCCAGCAGTTTATTAAAGGACTCCCTCCACTTT. Translated: CASSLLKDSLHF. The chain links TRBV28 to TRBJ1-6; unclear D gene. CDR3 length equals 12 residues. The V gene's germline CDR1 is MDHEN and CDR2 SYDVKM. V was cut by 1 base and J by 14 bases, with 9 bases left in between.

CDR3 DNA sequence: TGTGCCAGCAGACGGACAGCCAATGAGCAGTTCTTC. It translates to CASRRTANEQFF. V and J are TRBV5-4 and TRBJ2-1, with D possibly TRBD1 on 6 matching bases. The CDR3 is 12 residues long. Trimming took off 5 bases at V and 6 bases at J, with 9 bases between the two ends. CDR1 and CDR2 from the germline V gene are SGHNT and YYREEE (reference sequence).

The chain uses TRBV5-1 and TRBJ1-1, with TRBD1 identical over 7 bases. Germline lookup yields CDR1 SGHRS and CDR2 YFSETQ. This CDR3 has 14 residues. V shed 7 bases and J 3 bases; nucleotides not matched to a gene: 9. CDR3 in DNA: TGCGCCAGCGCCAAGGGGGCGAGGGACACTGAAGCTTTCTTT. This codes for CASAKGARDTEAFF.

This clone appeared once. V gene TRBV19 combines with J gene TRBJ1-6; TRBD1 agrees at 8 bases. Trimming removed 6 bases from V and 13 bases from J; junction bases left unmatched: 11. This CDR3 contains 14 residues. Germline CDR1 is LNHDA and CDR2 is SQIVND (reference sequence). The chain's CDR3 is CASSNTDRAPPLHF. CDR3 in DNA: TGTGCCAGTAGCAATACGGACAGGGCCCCCCCCCTCCACTTT.

This chain uses TRBV19 with TRBJ1-5; unclear D gene. The CDR3 totals 12 residues. V was shortened by 4 bases and J by 5 bases, with 6 bases between the two germline ends. Germline lookup yields CDR1 LNHDA and CDR2 SQIVND (reference sequence). The CDR3 here is CASSTGYQPQHF. For the CDR3, the DNA is TGTGCCAGTAGTACGGGGTATCAGCCCCAGCATTTT.

This clone was counted once. The rearrangement uses TRBV28 and TRBJ1-3, with TRBD1 identical over 7 bases. CDR3 length: 15 amino acids. Losses at the gene ends were 10 bases for V and 2 bases for J; bases not matched to a gene: 11. Germline V gives CDR1 MDHEN, CDR2 SYDVKM. The CDR3 bases are TGTGCCACCAAAATGGACACAGGGGCTGGAAACACCATATATTTT. Protein: CATKMDTGAGNTIYF. Filled out from reference TRBV28 and TRBJ1-3, the complete variable domain reads DVKVTQSSRYLVKRTGEKVFLECVQDMDHENMFWYRQDPGLGLRLIYFSYDVKMKEKGDIPEGYSVSREKKERFSLILESASTNQTSMYLCATKMDTGAGNTIYFGEGSWLTVV.

The chain couples TRBV6-6 to TRBJ2-1; 7 bases align to TRBD1. V lost 6 bases to trimming and J lost 2 bases; unmatched junction nucleotides: 10. The germline gives CDR1 MNHNY, CDR2 SVGAGI (reference sequence). The CDR3 is 16 residues long. The CDR3 DNA reads TGTGCCAGCAGACCAACGGGCAGGGGGACCTACAATGAGCAGTTCTTC. This encodes CASRPTGRGTYNEQFF.

The chain has TRBV19 and TRBJ1-1; D not resolved. CDR1 and CDR2 (germline): LNHDA, SQIVND (reference sequence). The CDR3 consists of 11 residues. V was pared by 7 bases and J by 0 bases, with 3 bases between. The CDR3 region is CASTVNTEAFF. The CDR3, as DNA: TGTGCCAGTACGGTGAACACTGAAGCTTTCTTT.

The sample holds one count of this clone. The chain employs TRBV29-1 and TRBJ1-1; D remains ambiguous. V lost 1 base and J lost 5, with 14 bases in between. CDR1 and CDR2 (germline): SQVTM, ANQGSEA. This CDR3 contains 14 residues. The CDR3 DNA is TGCAGCGTTGAAGGGTGGCCCCGAGGGACTGAAGCTTTCTTT. It specifies CSVEGWPRGTEAFF.

V gene TRBV24-1 combines with J gene TRBJ2-1; the D gene is possibly TRBD2 (5 bases). Germline V gives CDR1 KGHDR, CDR2 SFDVKD. The CDR3 sequence is 16 residues long. The V end was cut by 3 bases, the J end by 2 bases, with 13 bases between. CDR3 protein: CATSDSSVPPYNEQFF. In DNA, the CDR3 is TGTGCCACCAGTGATAGTAGCGTGCCCCCCTACAATGAGCAGTTCTTC.

This chain joins TRBV6-2 or TRBV6-3 and TRBJ1-5; possibly TRBD1 for D (5 bases). The germline V gene encodes CDR1 MNHEY and CDR2 SVGEGT. The CDR3 contains 15 residues. V was trimmed by 5 bases and J by 0 bases, leaving 11 bases between them. CDR3 coding DNA: TGTGCCAGCAGTAAAGACAGTAATAGCAATCAGCCCCAGCATTTT. Translation gives CASSKDSNSNQPQHF.

This chain uses TRBV19 with TRBJ1-1; D is ambiguous. V gave up 3 bases and J gave up 1 base, with 9 bases separating them. The CDR3 consists of 14 residues. CDR1 and CDR2 from the germline V gene are LNHDA and SQIVND (reference sequence). The CDR3 loop reads CASSMIARNTEAFF. In DNA form, the CDR3 reads TGTGCCAGTAGTATGATAGCAAGGAACACTGAAGCTTTCTTT.

The chain carries TRBV2 and TRBJ1-5, with D maybe TRBD1 (6 bases). V was clipped by 6 bases and J by 3 bases, with 12 bases between them. This CDR3 spans 14 amino acids. Germline loops: CDR1 SNHLY, CDR2 FYNNEI. The CDR3 sequence is CASSPGQLNQPQHF. CDR3 nucleotide sequence: TGTGCCAGCAGCCCCGGACAGCTCAATCAGCCCCAGCATTTT.

The J gene is TRBJ1-1, the V gene TRBV10-3, with 11 bases that match TRBD1. Trimming took 0 bases from V and 4 from J; bases not matched to a gene: 4. CDR1 and CDR2 from the germline V gene are ENHRY and SYGVKD. The CDR3 covers 16 residues. The CDR3 nucleotides are TGTGCCATCAGTGAGTCCGTGGGACAGGGGGGCACTGAAGCTTTCTTT. Encoded protein: CAISESVGQGGTEAFF.

V gene TRBV4-1 combines with J gene TRBJ2-3; a possible D gene is TRBD2 (6 bases). Per germline, CDR1 MGHRA and CDR2 YSYEKL. CDR3 length: 12 amino acids. V shed 3 bases and J shed 6 bases, with 7 bases lying between them. CDR3: CASSQEGDTQYF. In DNA form, the CDR3 reads TGCGCCAGCAGCCAGGAGGGGGATACGCAGTATTTT.

V usage is TRBV7-8 and J usage is TRBJ1-3; 11 nucleotides line up with TRBD1. Germline values: CDR1 SGHVS, CDR2 FQNEAQ. Trimming cost V 5 bases and J 7 bases; bases outside gene matches: 4. The CDR3 has 14 residues. CDR3 residues: CASSPRDRGNTIYF. The CDR3 nucleotides read TGTGCCAGCAGCCCCCGGGACAGGGGGAACACCATATATTTT.

The chain links TRBV6-5 to TRBJ1-2; no definite D call. Germline loops: CDR1 MNHEY, CDR2 SVGAGI. The CDR3 length is 15 residues. The V end was cut by 3 bases, the J end by 1 base, with 12 bases between. This chain's CDR3 is CASSYDYSGNYGYTF. DNA for the CDR3: TGTGCCAGCAGTTATGACTACAGTGGTAACTATGGCTACACCTTC.